These 7 T cell receptor beta chains came from one sample sequenced in a study of CD8+ T cells in alopecia areata. Following extraction, RNA underwent reverse transcription to cDNA, which served as the sequencing template. Using immunoSEQ multiplex PCR, the repertoire was profiled, and TCRdb retains in-frame clones only, with some absent. Of 90,000 to 150,000 clones in the sample, less than 75% are singletons; the top ten hold around 30%. Treatment of the sample: oral pan-JAK inhibitor, 5-10 mg twice daily. The source was CD8+ T cells sorted from blood, collected at week 4, from a patient treated with tofacitinib. These receptor sequences come from a human donor with alopecia areata.

This clone has more than one count but fewer than ten. This sequence joins TRBV6-5 and TRBJ2-5, with D perhaps TRBD2 (7 bases). There are 12 residues in the CDR3. The germline CDR1 and CDR2 sequences are MNHEY and SVGAGI. The CDR3 loop reads CVGGGPQETQYF. The CDR3 DNA follows: TGTGTAGGCGGGGGCCCGCAAGAGACCCAGTACTTC.

V is TRBV29-1 and J is TRBJ2-1, with no clear D. The ends were cut back, 2 bases at V and 9 bases at J, with 11 bases in the middle. Looked up from germline, CDR1 is SQVTM and CDR2 is ANQGSEA. The CDR3 is made up of 12 amino acids. CDR3 sequence (DNA): TGCAGCGTTGAATCGGATAGCCCTGAGCAGTTCTTC. Translated: CSVESDSPEQFF.

The chain uses TRBV14 and TRBJ1-2; the match to TRBD1 covers 7 bases. J was trimmed by 3 bases and V by 6 bases; bases with no gene match: 1. CDR1 is SGHDN and CDR2 is FVKESK in the germline V gene. The length of the CDR3 is 12 residues. This chain's CDR3 is CASRGQDYGYTF. In nucleotides, the CDR3 is TGTGCCAGCAGAGGACAGGACTATGGCTACACCTTC.

This chain uses TRBV29-1 with TRBJ2-1; 9 nucleotides agree with TRBD1. CDR1 SQVTM and CDR2 ANQGSEA come from the germline V gene. The trim removed 1 base at V and 8 bases at J, leaving 6 bases unmatched. The CDR3 consists of 14 residues. The CDR3 here is CSVEAGQGIHEQFF. The CDR3 coding sequence is TGCAGCGTTGAAGCGGGACAGGGTATCCATGAGCAGTTCTTC.

The chain recombines TRBV15 with TRBJ2-6; D unresolved. Germline V gives CDR1 LNHNV, CDR2 YYDKDF (reference sequence). V dropped 3 bases and J dropped 5 bases, with 5 bases sitting between them. The CDR3 is 13 residues long. Here the CDR3 DNA reads TGTGCCACCAGCAGCCGGAGGGCCAACGTCCTGACTTTC. This encodes CATSSRRANVLTF.

This clone was counted between two and nine times. This probably arose from a read error, given a far larger clone one base away. The gene calls are TRBV13 and TRBJ2-7; D may be TRBD2 (5 bases). CDR1 and CDR2 from the germline V gene are PRHDT and FYEKMQ (reference sequence). The CDR3 has 16 residues. CDR3: CASSHSFGEASYEQYF. The CDR3 nucleotides are TGCGCCAGCAGCCATTCGTTCGGGGAAGCGTCCTACGAGCAGTACTTC.

Only a few counts were recorded for this clone. The chain has TRBV29-1 and TRBJ2-1; a weak D match, TRBD2 (5 bases). Germline assignment: CDR1 SQVTM and CDR2 ANQGSEA. This CDR3 has 14 amino acids. The V end lost 2 bases, the J end lost 0 bases, and 8 bases lay between the germline ends. CDR3 amino acids: CSVEPDYSYNEQFF. The CDR3 DNA reads as TGCAGCGTTGAACCCGACTACTCCTACAATGAGCAGTTCTTC.